What follows is one T cell receptor beta chain and its context. Deletions cut 0 bases from V and 3 bases from J, with 9 bases between. The CDR3 is made up of 15 amino acids. Germline CDR1 KGHSH, CDR2 LQKENI. Method: immunoSEQ multiplex PCR; TCRdb's copy keeps in-frame clones and lacks some. There are roughly 560,000 clones in the sample; around 78% occur only once, and around 0.013% lies in the top ten. The record originates from a study of shared T cell receptors in the human thymus. In addition, the sample was reused for a study of human thymus T cells. From that second work: Resections from corrective heart surgery provided thymus tissue. Apparent bias marked the V and J gene usage of thymic and blood repertoires. Related research described strongly overlapping thymic repertoires in unrelated people.

This rearrangement joins TRBV18 to TRBJ1-5; D is undetermined. The origin of this receptor is a boy less than two years old with a congenital heart defect. Specimen: thymocytes. CDR3: CASSPPGQDNQPQHF. For the CDR3, the DNA is TGTGCCAGCTCACCACCGGGCCAGGACAATCAGCCCCAGCATTTT.